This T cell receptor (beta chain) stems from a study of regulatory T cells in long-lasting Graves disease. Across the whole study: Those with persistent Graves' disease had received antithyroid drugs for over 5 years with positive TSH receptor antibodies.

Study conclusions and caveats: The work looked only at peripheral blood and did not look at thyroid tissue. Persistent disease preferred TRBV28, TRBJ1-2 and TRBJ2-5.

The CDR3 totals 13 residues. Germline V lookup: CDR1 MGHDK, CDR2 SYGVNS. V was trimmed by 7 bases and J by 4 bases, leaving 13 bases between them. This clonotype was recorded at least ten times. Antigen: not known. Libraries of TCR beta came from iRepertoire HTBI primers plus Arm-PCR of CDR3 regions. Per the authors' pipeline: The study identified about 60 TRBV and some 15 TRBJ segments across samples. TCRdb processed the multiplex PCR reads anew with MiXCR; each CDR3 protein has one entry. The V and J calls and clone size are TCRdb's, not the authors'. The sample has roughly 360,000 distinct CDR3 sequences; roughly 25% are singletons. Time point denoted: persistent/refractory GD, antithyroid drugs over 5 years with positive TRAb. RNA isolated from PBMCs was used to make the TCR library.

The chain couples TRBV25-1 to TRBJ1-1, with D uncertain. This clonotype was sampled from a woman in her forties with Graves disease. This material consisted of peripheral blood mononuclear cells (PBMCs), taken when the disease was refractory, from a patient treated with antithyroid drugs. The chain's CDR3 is CASIGWGGTEAFF. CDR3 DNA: TGTGCCAGCATCGGATGGGGAGGCACTGAAGCTTTCTTT.